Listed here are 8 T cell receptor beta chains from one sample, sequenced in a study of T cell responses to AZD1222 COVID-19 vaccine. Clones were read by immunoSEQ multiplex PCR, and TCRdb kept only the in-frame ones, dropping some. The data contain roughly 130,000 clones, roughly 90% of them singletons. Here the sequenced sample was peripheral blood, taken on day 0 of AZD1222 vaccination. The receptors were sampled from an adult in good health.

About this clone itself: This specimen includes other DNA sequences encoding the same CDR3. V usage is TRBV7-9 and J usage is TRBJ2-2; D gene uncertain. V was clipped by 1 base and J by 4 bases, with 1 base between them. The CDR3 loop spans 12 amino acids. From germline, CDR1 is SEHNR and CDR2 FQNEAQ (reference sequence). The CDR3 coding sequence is TGTGCCAGCAGCTTAGGCACCGGGGAGCTGTTTTTT. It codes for CASSLGTGELFF.

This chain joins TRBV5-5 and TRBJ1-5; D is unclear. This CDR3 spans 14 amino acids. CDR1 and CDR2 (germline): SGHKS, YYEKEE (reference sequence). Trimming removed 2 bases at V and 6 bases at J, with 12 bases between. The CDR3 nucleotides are TGTGCCAGCAGCTTAATATGGGCAGGTCAGCCCCAGCATTTT. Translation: CASSLIWAGQPQHF.

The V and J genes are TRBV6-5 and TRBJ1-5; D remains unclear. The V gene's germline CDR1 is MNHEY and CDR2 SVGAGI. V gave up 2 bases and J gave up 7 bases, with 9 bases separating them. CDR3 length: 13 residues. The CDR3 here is CASSYDGTQPQHF. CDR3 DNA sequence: TGTGCCAGCAGTTACGACGGCACCCAGCCCCAGCATTTT.

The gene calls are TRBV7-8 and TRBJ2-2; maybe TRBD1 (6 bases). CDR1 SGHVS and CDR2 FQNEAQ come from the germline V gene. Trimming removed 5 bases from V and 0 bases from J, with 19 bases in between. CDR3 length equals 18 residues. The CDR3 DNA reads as TGTGCCAGCAGCCGCACAACAGGGATTCGGTCGAACACCGGGGAGCTGTTTTTT. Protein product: CASSRTTGIRSNTGELFF.

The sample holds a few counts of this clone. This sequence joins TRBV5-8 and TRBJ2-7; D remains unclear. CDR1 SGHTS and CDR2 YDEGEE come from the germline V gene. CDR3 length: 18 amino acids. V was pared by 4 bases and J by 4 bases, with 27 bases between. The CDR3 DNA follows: TGTGCCAGCAGCCCCCCCGGGCAGATACGACAAATACCATACGAGCAGTACTTC. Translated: CASSPPGQIRQIPYEQYF. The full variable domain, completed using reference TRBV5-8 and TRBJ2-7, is EAGVTQSPTHLIKTRGQQATLRCSPISGHTSVYWYQQALGLGLQFLLWYDEGEERNRGNFPPRFSGRQFPNYSSELNVNALELEDSALYLCASSPPGQIRQIPYEQYFGPGTRLTVT.

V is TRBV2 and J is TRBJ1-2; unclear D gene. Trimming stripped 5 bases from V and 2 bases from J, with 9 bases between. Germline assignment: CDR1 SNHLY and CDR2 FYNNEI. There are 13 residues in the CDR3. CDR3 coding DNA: TGTGCCAGCAGTCGGACGGTGAACTATGGCTACACCTTC. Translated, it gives CASSRTVNYGYTF. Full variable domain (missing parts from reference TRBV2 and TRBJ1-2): EPEVTQTPSHQVTQMGQEVILRCVPISNHLYFYWYRQILGQKVEFLVSFYNNEISEKSEIFDDQFSVERPDGSNFTLKIRSTKLEDSAMYFCASSRTVNYGYTFGSGTRLTVV.

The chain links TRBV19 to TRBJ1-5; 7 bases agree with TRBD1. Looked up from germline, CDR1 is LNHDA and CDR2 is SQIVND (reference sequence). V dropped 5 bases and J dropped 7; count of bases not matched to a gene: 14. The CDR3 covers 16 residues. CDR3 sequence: CASSATQDRTEQPQHF. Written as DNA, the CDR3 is TGTGCCAGTAGTGCCACTCAGGACAGGACGGAGCAGCCCCAGCATTTT.

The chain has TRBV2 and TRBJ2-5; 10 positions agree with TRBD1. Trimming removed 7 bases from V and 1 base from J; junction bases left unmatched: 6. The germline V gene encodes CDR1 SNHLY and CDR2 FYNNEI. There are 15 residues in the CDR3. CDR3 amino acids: CASNPGQGLQETQYF. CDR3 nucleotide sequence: TGTGCCAGCAATCCGGGACAGGGGCTCCAAGAGACCCAGTACTTC.